This TCR beta chain was identified in a study of radiotherapy plus CTLA-4 blockade in lung cancer. Overall study context: Disease control reached roughly 33%, with objective responses in approximately 20%.

It was focal radiation plus CTLA-4 blockade with ipilimumab that patients with chemo-refractory metastatic non-small-cell lung cancer received. Produced via immunoSEQ multiplex PCR; TCRdb's table is partial and in-frame only. The sample has about 49,000 clones; 73% are singletons. Whole-study results and caveats: Reportedly, early blood T cell clone dynamics best predicted response, with interferon-beta. TCR clones of tumor origin grew in blood after radiotherapy plus ipilimumab.

In regard to this clone: The antigen is unknown.

Per the germline V gene, CDR1 is SNHLY and CDR2 is FYNNEI. The CDR3 length is 13 residues. V was trimmed by 6 bases and J by 4 bases, leaving 10 bases between them. The sequenced sample was peripheral blood, obtained from a patient treated with radiotherapy plus ipilimumab. This sequence was found in a human donor with non-small cell lung cancer who had a complete response to radiotherapy plus ipilimumab. The rearrangement links TRBV2 to TRBJ2-1; D remains unclear. The CDR3 region is CASRTSFYNEQFF. In DNA form, the CDR3 reads TGTGCCAGCAGAACTTCCTTTTACAATGAGCAGTTCTTC.